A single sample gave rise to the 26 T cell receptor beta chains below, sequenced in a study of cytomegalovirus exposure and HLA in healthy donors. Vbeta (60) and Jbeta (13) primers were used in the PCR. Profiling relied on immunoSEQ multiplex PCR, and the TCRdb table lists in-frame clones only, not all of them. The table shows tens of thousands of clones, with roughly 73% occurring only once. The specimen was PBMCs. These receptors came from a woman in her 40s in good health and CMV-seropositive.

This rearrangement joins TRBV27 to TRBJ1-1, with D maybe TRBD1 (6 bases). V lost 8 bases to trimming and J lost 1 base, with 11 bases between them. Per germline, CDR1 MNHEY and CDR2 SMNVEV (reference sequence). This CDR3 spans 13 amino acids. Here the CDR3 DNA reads TGTGCCAGCGGAGACAGGCCGAACACTGAAGCTTTCTTT. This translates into CASGDRPNTEAFF.

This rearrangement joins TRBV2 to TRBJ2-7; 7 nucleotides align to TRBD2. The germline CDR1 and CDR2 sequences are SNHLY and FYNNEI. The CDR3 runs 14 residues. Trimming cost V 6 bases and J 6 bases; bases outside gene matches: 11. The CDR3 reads CASSVRDYASEQYF. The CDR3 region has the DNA TGTGCCAGCAGCGTCCGGGACTATGCCTCCGAGCAGTACTTC.

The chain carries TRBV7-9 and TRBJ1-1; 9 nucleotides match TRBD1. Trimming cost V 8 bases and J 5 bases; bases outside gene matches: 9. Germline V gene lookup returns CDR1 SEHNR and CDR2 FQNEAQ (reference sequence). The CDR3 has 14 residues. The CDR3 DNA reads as TGTGCCAGCGTCACCGGGACAGGGAGGACTGAAGCTTTCTTT. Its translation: CASVTGTGRTEAFF.

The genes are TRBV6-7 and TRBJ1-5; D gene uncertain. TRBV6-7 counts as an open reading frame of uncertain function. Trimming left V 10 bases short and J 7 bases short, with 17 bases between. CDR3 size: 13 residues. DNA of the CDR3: TGTGCCACCTTAAGCCGGGGAACGCAGCCCCAGCATTTT. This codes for CATLSRGTQPQHF.

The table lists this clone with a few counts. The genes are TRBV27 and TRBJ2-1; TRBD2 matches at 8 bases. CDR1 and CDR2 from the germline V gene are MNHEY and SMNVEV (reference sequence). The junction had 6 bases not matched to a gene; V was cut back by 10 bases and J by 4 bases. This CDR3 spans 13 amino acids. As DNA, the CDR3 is TGTGCCACCCGACTAGCGCCGTACAATGAGCAGTTCTTC. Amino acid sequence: CATRLAPYNEQFF.

The CDR3, as DNA: TGTGCCAGCAGTTTAAGTAGAGGACAGGGTTCTAACGAGCAGTACTTC. Its protein product is CASSLSRGQGSNEQYF. The chain couples TRBV28 to TRBJ2-7; TRBD1 matches at 8 bases. V lost 2 bases and J lost 5; bases outside the gene matches: 11. Per the germline V gene, CDR1 is MDHEN and CDR2 is SYDVKM. CDR3 length: 16 amino acids.

The CDR3 DNA sequence: TGTGCCAGCAGTGAAGCAGGGGAGAATTCACCCCTCCACTTT. The encoded protein is CASSEAGENSPLHF. The chain joins TRBV25-1 to TRBJ1-6; D possibly corresponds to TRBD1 (6 bases). Germline loops: CDR1 MGHDK, CDR2 SYGVNS. V lost 2 bases, J lost 7 bases, and 9 bases lay in between. The CDR3 loop spans 14 amino acids.

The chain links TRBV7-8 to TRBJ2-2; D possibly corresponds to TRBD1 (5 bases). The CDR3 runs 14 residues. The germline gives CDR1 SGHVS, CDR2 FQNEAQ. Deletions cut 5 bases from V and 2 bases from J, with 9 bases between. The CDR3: CASSQDSNTGELFF. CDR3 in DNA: TGTGCCAGCAGCCAAGACAGTAACACCGGGGAGCTGTTTTTT.

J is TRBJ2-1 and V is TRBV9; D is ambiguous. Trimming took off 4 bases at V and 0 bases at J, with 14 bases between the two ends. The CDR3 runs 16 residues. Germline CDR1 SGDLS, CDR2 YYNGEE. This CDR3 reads CASSHTRSISYNEQFF. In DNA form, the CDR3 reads TGTGCCAGCAGCCACACGCGGTCAATCTCCTACAATGAGCAGTTCTTC.

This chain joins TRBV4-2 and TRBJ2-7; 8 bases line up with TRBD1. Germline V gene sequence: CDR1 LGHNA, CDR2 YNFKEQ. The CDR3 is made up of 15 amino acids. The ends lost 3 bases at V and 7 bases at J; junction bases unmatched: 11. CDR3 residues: CASSHGTGSTREQYF. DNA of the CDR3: TGTGCCAGCAGCCATGGGACAGGTTCGACCCGGGAGCAGTACTTC.

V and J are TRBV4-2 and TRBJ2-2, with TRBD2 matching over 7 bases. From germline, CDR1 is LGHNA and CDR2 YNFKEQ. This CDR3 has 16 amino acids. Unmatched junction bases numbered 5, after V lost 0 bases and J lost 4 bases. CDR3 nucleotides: TGTGCCAGCAGCCAAGATGGGGGGGGACGCACCGGGGAGCTGTTTTTT. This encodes CASSQDGGGRTGELFF.

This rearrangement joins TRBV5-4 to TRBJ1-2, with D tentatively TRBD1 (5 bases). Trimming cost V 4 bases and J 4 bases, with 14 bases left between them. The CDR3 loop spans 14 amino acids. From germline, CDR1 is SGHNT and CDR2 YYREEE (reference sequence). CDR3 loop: CASSGRDSIYGYTF. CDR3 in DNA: TGTGCCAGCAGCGGCCGGGACTCTATCTATGGCTACACCTTC.

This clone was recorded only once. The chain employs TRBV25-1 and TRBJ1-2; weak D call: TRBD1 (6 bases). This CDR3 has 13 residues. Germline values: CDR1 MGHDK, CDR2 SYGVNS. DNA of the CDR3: TGTGATACGCGTCCTGGGGGCGTGGATGGCTACACCTTC. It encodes CDTRPGGVDGYTF.

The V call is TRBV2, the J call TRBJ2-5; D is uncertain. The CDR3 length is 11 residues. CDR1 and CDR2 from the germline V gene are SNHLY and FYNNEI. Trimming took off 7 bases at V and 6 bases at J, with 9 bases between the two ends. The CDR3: CASIQRQTQYF. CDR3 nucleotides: TGTGCCAGCATCCAGCGACAGACCCAGTACTTC.

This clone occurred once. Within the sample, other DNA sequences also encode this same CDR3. CDR3 amino acids: CAATGAGYTF. CDR3 in DNA: TGTGCCGCAACAGGGGCAGGCTACACCTTC. The chain joins TRBV30 to TRBJ1-2; TRBD1 aligns across 7 bases. The V gene end was trimmed by 8 bases and the J gene end by 8 bases; junction bases not matched to a gene: 5. The V gene's germline CDR1 is GTSNPN and CDR2 SVGIG (reference sequence). CDR3 length equals 10 residues.

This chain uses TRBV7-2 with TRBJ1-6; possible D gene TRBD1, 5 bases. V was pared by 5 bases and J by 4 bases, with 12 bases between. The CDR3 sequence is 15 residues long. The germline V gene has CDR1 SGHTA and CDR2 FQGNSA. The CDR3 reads CASSVIGHYNSPLHF. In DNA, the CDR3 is TGTGCCAGCAGCGTTATAGGACATTATAATTCACCCCTCCACTTT.

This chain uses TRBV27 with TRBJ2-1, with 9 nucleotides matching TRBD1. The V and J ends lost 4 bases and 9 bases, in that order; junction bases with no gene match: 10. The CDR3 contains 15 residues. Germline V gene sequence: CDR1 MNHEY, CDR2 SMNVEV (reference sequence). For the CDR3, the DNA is TGTGCCAGCAGTTCGTGGGACAGGGAGGGGAGTGAGCAGTTCTTC. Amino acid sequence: CASSSWDREGSEQFF.

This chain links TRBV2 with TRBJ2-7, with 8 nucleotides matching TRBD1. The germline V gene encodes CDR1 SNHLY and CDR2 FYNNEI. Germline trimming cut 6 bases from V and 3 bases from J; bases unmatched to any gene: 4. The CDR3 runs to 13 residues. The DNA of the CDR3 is TGTGCCAGCAGCGGGGACAGGTTCTACGAGCAGTACTTC. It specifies CASSGDRFYEQYF.

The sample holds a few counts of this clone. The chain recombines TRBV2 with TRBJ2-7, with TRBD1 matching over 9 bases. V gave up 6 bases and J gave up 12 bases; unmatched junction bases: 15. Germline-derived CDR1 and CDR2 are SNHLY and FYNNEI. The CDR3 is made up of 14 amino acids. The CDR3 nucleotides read TGTGCCAGCAGCGGGGACAGGGCCCTCCCCGGTCGGTACTTC. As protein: CASSGDRALPGRYF.

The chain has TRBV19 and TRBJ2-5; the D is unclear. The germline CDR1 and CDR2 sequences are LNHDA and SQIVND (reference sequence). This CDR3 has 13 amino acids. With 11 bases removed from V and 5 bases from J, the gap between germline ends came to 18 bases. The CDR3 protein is CASSRRFSETQYF. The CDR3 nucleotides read TGTGCCTCTTCGCGGAGATTTTCGGAGACCCAGTACTTC.

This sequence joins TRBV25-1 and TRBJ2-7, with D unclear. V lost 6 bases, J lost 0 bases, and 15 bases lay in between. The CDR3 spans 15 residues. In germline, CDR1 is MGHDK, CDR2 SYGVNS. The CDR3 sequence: CASRANRFSSYEQYF. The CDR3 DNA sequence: TGTGCCAGCAGAGCCAATCGATTTAGCTCCTACGAGCAGTACTTC.

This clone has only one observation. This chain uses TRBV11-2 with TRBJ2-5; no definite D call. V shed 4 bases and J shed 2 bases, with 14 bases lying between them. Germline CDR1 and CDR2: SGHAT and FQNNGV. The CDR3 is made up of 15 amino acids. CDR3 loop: CASSSHSLGQETQYF. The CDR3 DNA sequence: TGTGCCAGCAGCTCCCACAGTTTAGGTCAAGAGACCCAGTACTTC. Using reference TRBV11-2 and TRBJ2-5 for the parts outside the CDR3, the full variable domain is EAGVAQSPRYKIIEKRQSVAFWCNPISGHATLYWYQQILGQGPKLLIQFQNNGVVDDSQLPKDRFSAERLKGVDSTLKIQPAKLEDSAVYLCASSSHSLGQETQYFGPGTRLLVL.

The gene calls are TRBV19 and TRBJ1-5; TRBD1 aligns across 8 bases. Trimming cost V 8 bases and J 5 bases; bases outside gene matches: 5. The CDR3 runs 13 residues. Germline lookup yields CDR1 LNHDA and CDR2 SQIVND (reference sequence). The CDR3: CASGQGIDQPQHF. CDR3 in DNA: TGTGCCAGTGGACAGGGCATCGATCAGCCCCAGCATTTT.

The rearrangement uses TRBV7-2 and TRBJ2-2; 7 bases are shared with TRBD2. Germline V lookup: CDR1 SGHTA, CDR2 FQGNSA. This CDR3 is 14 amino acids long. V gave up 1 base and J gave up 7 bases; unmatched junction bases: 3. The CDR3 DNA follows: TGTGCCAGCAGCTTAGTCTGGGGGGGCGGGGAGCTGTTTTTT. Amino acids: CASSLVWGGGELFF.

CDR3 sequence: CASSSPPLEGQYF. For the CDR3, the DNA is TGTGCCAGCAGCTCTCCGCCCCTCGAGGGGCAGTACTTC. The rearrangement links TRBV11-2 to TRBJ2-7; a possible D gene is TRBD2 (5 bases). This CDR3 region has 13 residues. Germline CDR1 SGHAT, CDR2 FQNNGV. V shed 4 bases and J shed 9 bases, with 16 bases lying between them.

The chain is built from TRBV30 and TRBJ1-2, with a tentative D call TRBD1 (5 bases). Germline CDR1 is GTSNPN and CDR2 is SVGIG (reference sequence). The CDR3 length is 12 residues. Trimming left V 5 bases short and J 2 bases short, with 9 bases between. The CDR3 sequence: CAWDRDNYGYTF. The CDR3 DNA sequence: TGTGCCTGGGACAGAGACAACTATGGCTACACCTTC.